This entry lists 7 T cell receptor beta chains sequenced from one sample in a study of chemoradiotherapy in HPV16-positive cancers. Here immunoSEQ multiplex PCR was the method, and the copy in TCRdb shows in-frame clones only, minus some. Here the sample spans about 10,000 clones, under 80% being singletons. This material was acquired from a patient who underwent chemoradiotherapy. Receptors were obtained from a human donor with HPV-associated anogenital cancer.

This clone was observed a few times. This sequence joins TRBV9 and TRBJ2-2, with 7 bases aligning to TRBD1. CDR1 is SGDLS, CDR2 YYNGEE, per germline. The CDR3 extends over 14 amino acids. Trimming cost V 4 bases and J 4 bases; bases outside gene matches: 4. The CDR3 DNA follows: TGTGCCAGCAGCCCCACAGGGGCCACCGGGGAGCTGTTTTTT. As protein: CASSPTGATGELFF. Using reference TRBV9 and TRBJ2-2 for the parts outside the CDR3, the full variable domain is DSGVTQTPKHLITATGQRVTLRCSPRSGDLSVYWYQQSLDQGLQFLIQYYNGEERAKGNILERFSAQQFPDLHSELNLSSLELGDSALYFCASSPTGATGELFFGEGSRLTVL.

CDR3 nucleotide sequence: TGCGCCAGCAGCCAAGGGACTTATTCACCCCTCCACTTT. Its protein product is CASSQGTYSPLHF. This rearrangement joins TRBV4-1 to TRBJ1-6; D not resolved. The V and J ends lost 1 base and 8 bases respectively, with 6 bases between them. The CDR3 runs 13 residues. The germline gives CDR1 MGHRA, CDR2 YSYEKL.

The chain links TRBV29-1 to TRBJ2-1; a possible D gene is TRBD2 (6 bases). V was pared by 7 bases and J by 7 bases, with 14 bases between. This CDR3 comprises 12 residues. CDR1 is SQVTM and CDR2 is ANQGSEA in the germline V gene. CDR3 DNA sequence: TGCAGCGGGGATCTGGGGAGGAATGAGCAGTTCTTC. Translation: CSGDLGRNEQFF.

The CDR3 nucleotides read TGTGCCAGCAGTTCATACGGACTTTACGAGCAGTACTTC. As protein: CASSSYGLYEQYF. The J gene is TRBJ2-7, the V gene TRBV27; a possible D gene is TRBD2 (5 bases). The germline V gene encodes CDR1 MNHEY and CDR2 SMNVEV (reference sequence). The CDR3 length is 13 residues. V was trimmed by 4 bases and J by 4 bases, leaving 11 bases between them.

CDR3 sequence: CASSRGAGNTIYF. The CDR3 nucleotides read TGTGCCAGCTCTAGAGGGGCTGGAAACACCATATATTTT. This chain joins TRBV2 and TRBJ1-3; tentatively, D is TRBD1 (5 bases). The CDR3 sequence is 13 residues long. Germline V CDR1 and CDR2: SNHLY, FYNNEI. Between the trimmed V and J ends, which lost 8 bases and 2 bases, there was a span of 10 bases.

This chain links TRBV7-2 with TRBJ2-5; D not certain. From germline, CDR1 is SGHTA and CDR2 FQGNSA. CDR3 size: 13 residues. V was pared by 3 bases and J by 2 bases, with 7 bases between. The CDR3 loop reads CASSFSWQETQYF. CDR3 bases: TGTGCCAGCAGCTTCTCCTGGCAAGAGACCCAGTACTTC.

The chain combines TRBV18 with TRBJ2-7; 7 bases line up with TRBD1. The CDR3 is made up of 15 amino acids. Losses at the gene ends were 4 bases for V and 2 bases for J; bases not matched to a gene: 8. From germline, CDR1 is KGHSH and CDR2 LQKENI. Written as DNA, the CDR3 is TGTGCCAGCTCACAACCGACAGGGACAGCCTACGAGCAGTACTTC. It codes for CASSQPTGTAYEQYF.